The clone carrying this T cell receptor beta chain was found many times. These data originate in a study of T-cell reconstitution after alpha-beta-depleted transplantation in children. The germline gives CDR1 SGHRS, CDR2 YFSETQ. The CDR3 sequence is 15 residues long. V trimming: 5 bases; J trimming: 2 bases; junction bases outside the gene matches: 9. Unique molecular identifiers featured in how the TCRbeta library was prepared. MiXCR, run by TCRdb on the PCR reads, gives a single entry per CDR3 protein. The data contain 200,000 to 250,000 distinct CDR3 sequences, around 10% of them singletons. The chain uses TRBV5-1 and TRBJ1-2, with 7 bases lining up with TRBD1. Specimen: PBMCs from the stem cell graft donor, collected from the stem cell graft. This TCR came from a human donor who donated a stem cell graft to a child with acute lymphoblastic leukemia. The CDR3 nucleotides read TGCGCCAGCAGAATACAGGGGATCGAGAACTATGGCTACACCTTC. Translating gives CASRIQGIENYGYTF.